This T cell receptor beta chain was captured by sequencing in a study of blood T cell repertoires in COVID-19. Study context: Donors in the United States, Italy and Spain gave samples during acute or convalescent COVID-19. In each case, the material was cDNA or gDNA derived from T cells, B-cell-depleted T cells, or PBMCs.

The V end was cut by 5 bases, the J end by 1 base, with 14 bases between. Per germline, CDR1 MDHEN and CDR2 SYDVKM. The CDR3 extends over 15 amino acids. Original data processing: From reference gene primer amplification, estimates of nucleated cell counts were derived. Profiling relied on immunoSEQ multiplex PCR, and the TCRdb table lists in-frame clones only, not all of them. That table is the source of V, J and clone size, and D and trimming were worked out from the DNA. The sample has 30,000 to 40,000 clones; approximately 85% are singletons. The sample was peripheral blood. V is TRBV28 and J is TRBJ1-1, with D uncertain. This TCR was sampled from a man between 70 and 80 years old with acute or convalescent COVID-19. The CDR3 spells CASSTGRAGNTEAFF. The CDR3 DNA reads TGTGCCAGCAGTACGGGTCGAGCCGGGAACACTGAAGCTTTCTTT.